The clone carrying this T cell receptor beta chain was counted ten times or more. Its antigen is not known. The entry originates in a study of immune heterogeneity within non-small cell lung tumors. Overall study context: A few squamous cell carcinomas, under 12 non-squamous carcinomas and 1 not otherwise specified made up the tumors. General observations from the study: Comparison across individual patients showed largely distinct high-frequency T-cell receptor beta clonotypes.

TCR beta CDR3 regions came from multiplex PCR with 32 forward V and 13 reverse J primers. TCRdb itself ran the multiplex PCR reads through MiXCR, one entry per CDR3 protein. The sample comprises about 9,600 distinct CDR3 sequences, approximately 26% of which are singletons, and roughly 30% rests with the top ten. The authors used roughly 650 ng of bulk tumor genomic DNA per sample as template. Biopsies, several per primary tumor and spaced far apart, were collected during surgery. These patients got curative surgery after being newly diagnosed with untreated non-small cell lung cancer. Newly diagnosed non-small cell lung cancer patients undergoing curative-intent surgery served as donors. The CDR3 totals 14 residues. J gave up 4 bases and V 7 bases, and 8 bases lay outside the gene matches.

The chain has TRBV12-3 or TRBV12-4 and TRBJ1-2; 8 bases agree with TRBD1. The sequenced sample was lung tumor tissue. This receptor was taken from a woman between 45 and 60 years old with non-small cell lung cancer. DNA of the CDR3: TGTGCCAGCACCCTCGGACAGGGACTCTATGGCTACACCTTC. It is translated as CASTLGQGLYGYTF.